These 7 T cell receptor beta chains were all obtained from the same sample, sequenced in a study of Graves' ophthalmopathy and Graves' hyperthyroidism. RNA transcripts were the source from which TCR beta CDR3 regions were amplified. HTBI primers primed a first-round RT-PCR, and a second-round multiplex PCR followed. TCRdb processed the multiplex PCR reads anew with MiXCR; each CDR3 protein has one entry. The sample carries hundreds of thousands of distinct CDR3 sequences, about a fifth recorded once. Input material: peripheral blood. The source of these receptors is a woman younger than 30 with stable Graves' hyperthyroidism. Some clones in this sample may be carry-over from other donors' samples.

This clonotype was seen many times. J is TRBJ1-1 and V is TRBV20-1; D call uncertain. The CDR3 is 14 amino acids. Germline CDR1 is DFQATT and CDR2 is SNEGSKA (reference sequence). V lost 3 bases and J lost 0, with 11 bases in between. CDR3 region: CSASGALMNTEAFF. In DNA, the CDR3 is TGCAGTGCTAGCGGAGCTCTTATGAACACTGAAGCTTTCTTT.

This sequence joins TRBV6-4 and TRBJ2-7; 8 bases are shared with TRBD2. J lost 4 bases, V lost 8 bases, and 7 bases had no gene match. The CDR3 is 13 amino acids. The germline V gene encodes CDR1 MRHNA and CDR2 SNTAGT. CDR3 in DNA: TGTGCCAGCGTGAGCGGGAGTAGGTACGAGCAGTACTTC. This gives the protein CASVSGSRYEQYF.

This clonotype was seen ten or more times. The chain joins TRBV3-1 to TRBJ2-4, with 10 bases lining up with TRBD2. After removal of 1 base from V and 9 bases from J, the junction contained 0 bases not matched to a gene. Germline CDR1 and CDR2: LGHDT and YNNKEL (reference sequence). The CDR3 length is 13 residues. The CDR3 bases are TGTGCCAGCAGCCAAGGACTAGCGGGCATTCAGTACTTC. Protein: CASSQGLAGIQYF. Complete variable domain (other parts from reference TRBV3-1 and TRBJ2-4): DTAVSQTPKYLVTQMGNDKSIKCEQNLGHDTMYWYKQDSKKFLKIMFSYNNKELIINETVPNRFSPKSPDKAHLNLHINSLELGDSAVYFCASSQGLAGIQYFGAGTRLSVL.

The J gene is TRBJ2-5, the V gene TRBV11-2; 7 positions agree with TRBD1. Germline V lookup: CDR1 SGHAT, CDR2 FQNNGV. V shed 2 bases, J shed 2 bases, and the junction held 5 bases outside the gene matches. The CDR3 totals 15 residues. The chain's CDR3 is CASSLSGTVQETQYF. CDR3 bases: TGTGCCAGCAGCTTATCGGGGACAGTACAAGAGACCCAGTACTTC.

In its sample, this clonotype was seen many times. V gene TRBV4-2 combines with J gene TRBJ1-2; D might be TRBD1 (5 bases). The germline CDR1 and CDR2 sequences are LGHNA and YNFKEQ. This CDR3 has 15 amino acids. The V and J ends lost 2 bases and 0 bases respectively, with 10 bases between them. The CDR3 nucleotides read TGTGCCAGCAGCCAAAGTTCGACAGCTAACTATGGCTACACCTTC. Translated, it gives CASSQSSTANYGYTF.

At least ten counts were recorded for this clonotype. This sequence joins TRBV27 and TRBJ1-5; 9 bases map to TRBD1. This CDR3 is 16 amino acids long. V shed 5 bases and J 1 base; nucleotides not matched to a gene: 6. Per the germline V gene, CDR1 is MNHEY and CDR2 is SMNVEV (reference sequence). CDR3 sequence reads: CASSATGTGSNQPQHF. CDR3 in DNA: TGTGCCAGCAGTGCTACCGGGACAGGGAGCAATCAGCCCCAGCATTTT.

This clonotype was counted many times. CDR3: CASSLPRDRNYGYTF. The CDR3 DNA follows: TGTGCCAGCAGTCTTCCCCGGGACAGGAACTATGGCTACACCTTC. The chain carries TRBV28 and TRBJ1-2, with 8 positions matching TRBD1. CDR1 is MDHEN, CDR2 SYDVKM, per germline. After removal of 5 bases from V and 2 bases from J, the junction contained 7 bases not matched to a gene. CDR3 length: 15 residues.